The 9 T cell receptor beta chains below come from one sample, sequenced in a study of cytomegalovirus exposure and HLA in healthy donors. Both 60 Vbeta primers and 13 Jbeta primers went into the PCR. Clones were sequenced by immunoSEQ multiplex PCR, and TCRdb holds only the in-frame ones, with some missing. Altogether 160,000 or so clones are present, around 77% being singletons, with the ten largest covering about 1.3%. Sample: PBMCs. These receptors were obtained from a man aged 55 to 70 in good health and CMV-seronegative.

This chain links TRBV7-9 with TRBJ2-5, with 9 bases aligning to TRBD1. This CDR3 has 16 amino acids. The germline CDR1 and CDR2 sequences are SEHNR and FQNEAQ (reference sequence). V gave up 5 bases and J gave up 4 bases; unmatched junction bases: 11. The CDR3 DNA sequence: TGTGCCAGCAGCATCCGACAGGGGGAAACGCGAGAGACCCAGTACTTC. It specifies CASSIRQGETRETQYF.

The chain recombines TRBV2 with TRBJ2-1; 8 bases match TRBD2. Germline-derived CDR1 and CDR2 are SNHLY and FYNNEI. The CDR3 is 15 amino acids. The V gene end was trimmed by 4 bases and the J gene end by 9 bases; junction bases not matched to a gene: 11. CDR3 sequence reads: CASSGGRGGWGEQFF. CDR3 coding DNA: TGTGCCAGCAGTGGGGGACGGGGGGGCTGGGGTGAGCAGTTCTTC. Together with reference TRBV2 and TRBJ2-1, the CDR3 gives the full variable domain: EPEVTQTPSHQVTQMGQEVILRCVPISNHLYFYWYRQILGQKVEFLVSFYNNEISEKSEIFDDQFSVERPDGSNFTLKIRSTKLEDSAMYFCASSGGRGGWGEQFFGPGTRLTVL.

V gene TRBV7-8 combines with J gene TRBJ2-3; 8 positions agree with TRBD1. With V trimmed by 5 bases and J by 1 base, 14 bases remained unmatched. Germline CDR1 is SGHVS and CDR2 is FQNEAQ. CDR3 length equals 18 residues. This CDR3 reads CASSPRPQAGQGTDTQYF. The CDR3 DNA reads TGTGCCAGCAGCCCCCGACCCCAGGCGGGACAGGGCACAGATACGCAGTATTTT.

The chain combines TRBV6-1 with TRBJ2-7; D unclear. Trimming cost V 6 bases and J 5 bases, with 14 bases left between them. The CDR3 runs 13 residues. CDR1 MNHNS and CDR2 SASEGT come from the germline V gene. The DNA for the CDR3 is TGTGCCAGCAGGCCGGGTGTCACCCACGAGCAGTACTTC. Residues: CASRPGVTHEQYF.

The CDR3 spells CASSLSPSGTLASGANVLTF. CDR3 in DNA: TGTGCCAGCAGCTTAAGTCCCTCCGGGACTCTCGCCTCTGGGGCCAACGTCCTGACTTTC. The chain is built from TRBV7-8 and TRBJ2-6, with D possibly being TRBD2 (6 bases). The CDR3 is made up of 20 amino acids. Germline V CDR1 and CDR2: SGHVS, FQNEAQ. V was cut by 2 bases and J by 0 bases, with 20 bases left in between.

The gene calls are TRBV5-1 and TRBJ2-3; D possibly corresponds to TRBD1 (5 bases). CDR1 is SGHRS and CDR2 is YFSETQ in the germline V gene. Trimming pared 0 bases from V and 2 bases from J, leaving 19 bases between. This CDR3 contains 18 residues. The CDR3 bases are TGCGCCAGCAGCTTGGAACCGGTGGGGCAAAGAACCACAGATACGCAGTATTTT. It is translated as CASSLEPVGQRTTDTQYF. Full variable domain (outside the CDR3, taken from reference TRBV5-1 and TRBJ2-3): KAGVTQTPRYLIKTRGQQVTLSCSPISGHRSVSWYQQTPGQGLQFLFEYFSETQRNKGNFPGRFSGRQFSNSRSEMNVSTLELGDSALYLCASSLEPVGQRTTDTQYFGPGTRLTVL.

V gene TRBV11-2 combines with J gene TRBJ2-7, with D tentatively TRBD1 (6 bases). Trimming removed 5 bases at V and 3 bases at J, with 17 bases between. Germline lookup yields CDR1 SGHAT and CDR2 FQNNGV. The CDR3 is 15 residues long. The DNA of the CDR3 is TGTGCCAGCAGCACCGGACAGACAATCTACTACGAGCAGTACTTC. Translating gives CASSTGQTIYYEQYF.

The DNA of the CDR3 is TGTGCCAGCAGCCCTAGTACCGCGGGACTAAACTATGGCTACACCTTC. Amino acid sequence: CASSPSTAGLNYGYTF. V usage is TRBV7-8 and J usage is TRBJ1-2, with TRBD1 as a possible D gene (5 bases). This CDR3 comprises 16 residues. Trimming shortened V by 5 bases and J by 2 bases, and 18 bases separated the two germline ends. Germline V CDR1 and CDR2: SGHVS, FQNEAQ. The full variable domain, with the rest looked up from reference TRBV7-8 and TRBJ1-2, is GAGVSQSPRYKVAKRGQDVALRCDPISGHVSLFWYQQALGQGPEFLTYFQNEAQLDKSGLPSDRFFAERPEGSVSTLKIQRTQQEDSAVYLCASSPSTAGLNYGYTFGSGTRLTVV.

This chain connects TRBV29-1 to TRBJ1-2, with 9 bases identical to TRBD1. Per germline, CDR1 SQVTM and CDR2 ANQGSEA. Trimming cost V 6 bases and J 10 bases; bases outside gene matches: 12. The CDR3 contains 13 residues. CDR3 sequence reads: CSVAPLDRGNYTF. CDR3 DNA: TGCAGCGTGGCCCCGCTCGACAGGGGGAACTACACCTTC.